The entry below gives a single T cell receptor beta chain sequence along with its context. Only a few counts were recorded for this clone. The target of this receptor is not known. There are no base qualities to consult, and no much larger clone falls within one base. The cohort was made up of 666 healthy bone marrow donors. All cohort members were sampled while nominally healthy, although unrecorded immune exposures were likely present. The donor was CMV seropositive and was included in the group of some 290 seropositive cohort members. A peripheral blood sample was collected from each donor, and TCR beta sequencing was performed on peripheral blood mononuclear cells. The Qiagen DNeasy Blood Extraction Kit was used to extract genomic DNA from the blood cell samples. The data were obtained in a study of cytomegalovirus exposure and HLA in healthy donors (TCRdb year 2017). With respect to the entire study: According to an earlier analysis of 450 to 650 of the donors, 150 million to 200 million T cells yielded 120 million or so unique TCR beta sequences and 276 Gb of sequence data. An early release covering roughly 580 HLA-typed donors comprised roughly 300 gigabases of sequencing data and approximately 80 million unique TCR sequences. The genetic ancestry cluster associated with self-reported Caucasian donors included around four fifths of the roughly 390 genotyped donors. The aim of the study was to test whether cataloging public T cell receptors could identify signatures of past pathogen exposure. Using immunosequencing, the study profiled T cell repertoires from about 610 subjects and related those repertoires to cytomegalovirus serostatus. Besides the first cohort of 500 to 700 subjects, a separate validation cohort made up of some 110 different subjects was used. To predict cytomegalovirus infection status, the study brought together high-throughput TCR immunosequencing, statistical association of individual TCRs with disease status, and machine learning. To study patterns of TCR occurrence, a later analysis re-analyzed previously published TCR beta repertoires from 550 to 800 donors and added high-resolution HLA genotyping. In the later analysis, no new phenotypic data were used to find candidate immune exposures; instead, reliance was placed on TCR beta sequences and their occurrence across donors. To decide whether each TCR beta V gene segment behaved as functional or pseudogenic, an earlier analysis of nearly 600 of the donors relied on high-throughput TCR beta sequencing. Alongside the repertoire data, information on donor age, sex, ethnicity and CMV serostatus was compiled. A later genetic analysis used genome-wide SNP genotypes for about three fifths of the roughly 700 donors, treating that subset as a discovery cohort. Every discovery cohort repertoire had been produced on one sequencing platform. Class I and class II HLA loci were covered by the typing at four-digit resolution. Typing coverage differed by locus: A, B, C, DRB1 and DQB1 were typed in roughly 629-640 donors, DQA1 in roughly 510, DPA1 in around 580, and DPB1 in 400 to 480. Several DR-DQ haplotypes were handled as single units for association and clustering because linkage in the cohort was strong. Across approximately 400 genotyped donors of the cohort, an average of about 240,000 unique TCR beta nucleotide sequences per donor were sequenced, and approximately 17% of those sequences were non-productive. Broader findings and caveats from the paper: In a later analysis, most CMV-associated TCR beta chains were found to appear HLA-restricted, with HLA associations seemingly driven largely by CMV exposure. A further reported finding was that TCR beta sequences accurately predicted the HLA-A and HLA-B alleles for most subjects in the first cohort. Broadly in line with IMGT annotations, most TCR beta V segments showed up in productive rearrangements about 87% or about 30% of the time in an earlier analysis of several hundred of the donors. For the cohort, immune exposure information was limited to CMV serostatus. Roughly uniform sequencing depth across donors was assumed in presence/absence analyses, although this assumption may not hold. Because counts were too low, seventeen rarely observed V segments, including chromosome 9 orphons, were excluded from the earlier analysis of 500 to 700 of the donors. In a later analysis, the rate of TCR association differed among HLA loci, with DRB1 alleles having the most associated TCRs and HLA-C alleles having the fewest. Most TCR sequences were seen in very few donors, while some public TCRs were found in many individuals. The cohort was sequenced for TCR beta chains only, and without alpha or paired-chain data the features that could be detected were limited. In a later analysis, over 15,000 TCR beta sequences were associated with specific HLA alleles at a false discovery rate of 0.05. Linkage disequilibrium might explain the correlated functional status among segregating V segments, but an unknown experimental factor could not be ruled out. When HLA alleles, especially DR and DQ, strongly co-occurred, TCR associations were difficult to assign to individual alleles. Cytomegalovirus status was reported to be diagnosed by the classifier with high specificity and sensitivity in both the original and validation cohorts. In a later analysis, HLA-associated TCR beta chains showed more clonal expansion and lower generation probabilities than non-associated chains that were equally common. HLA typing was unavailable for some donors at each locus, so association tests used only the typed subset. In a later genetic analysis, fewer N-insertions in productive TCRs were reported among donors in an Asian-associated ancestry cluster than the roughly 700-donor mean. According to the authors, the approach could potentially be generalized to other disease states and immunological phenotypes. V-gene and J-gene trimming of TCR beta chains was associated with a missense DCLRE1C variant in a later genetic analysis, and the association was replicated in an independent cohort. The study listed around 160 TCR beta chains as associated with cytomegalovirus. Three of the identified cytomegalovirus-associated TCR beta chains were confirmed in vitro to be specific for cytomegalovirus antigens. A group of highly shared sequence variants was considered likely to be a technical artifact of the sequencing pipeline. A later analysis reported that several top co-occurrence clusters appeared linked to parvovirus B19, influenza, CMV and Epstein-Barr virus. Some IMGT-functional V segments, including TRBV6-2 and TRBV6-3, could not be distinguished by the 87-base-pair reads and were therefore excluded.

The library was made by the immunoSEQ multiplex PCR assay. For the multiplex PCR, a mixture combining 60 forward primers for TCR Vbeta segments and 13 reverse primers for TCR Jbeta segments was used. Amplification of the CDR3 region of rearranged TCR beta genes was performed with a multiplex PCR assay on genomic DNA. The Illumina HiSeq System was used to sequence the amplified TCR beta libraries as 87-base-pair reads. In the original analysis: In a later analysis, approximately 74 million unique TCR beta chains were counted across the roughly 670 repertoires, and around 10 million of these chains were shared by at least two donors. Raw reads were error-corrected and collapsed into unique sequences by a nearest-neighbor algorithm in which closely related sequences were merged to remove PCR and sequencing errors. V, D and J gene segments were assigned by aligning CDR3 sequences to IMGT reference sequences. For a sequence to be retained, a match of at least six nucleotides was required to both a V gene segment and a J gene segment. Rearrangements were called productive when the CDR3 lacked stop codons and stayed in frame with V and J; all others were non-productive. Following IMGT convention, CDR3 was defined as the stretch from the second conserved V-encoded cysteine up to the conserved J-encoded phenylalanine. The earlier analysis of around 640 of the donors excluded sequences that lacked an unambiguous match to a single V gene segment. In an earlier analysis of roughly 500 of the donors, V segments were called functional above 56.7% productive rearrangements and were called segregating when the between-donor standard deviation exceeded 5%. A statistical classification framework was developed to diagnose cytomegalovirus status using the catalog of TCR beta chain sequences. In a later analysis, V and J genes were assigned by comparing TCR nucleotide sequences against IMGT/GENE-DB human TR gene sequences. The TCRdist pipeline was used in a later analysis to assign CDR3 sequences and most-parsimonious VDJ recombination scenarios. In a later analysis, every TCR beta chain was defined by the combination of its CDR3 amino acid sequence and its V-gene family, and reads without a unique V-gene family were dropped. A later analysis removed roughly 590 highly shared, low-generation-probability nucleotide sequences to deal with suspected cross-contamination and a sequencing artifact. A later analysis calculated a clonal expansion index for each public chain from normalized within-repertoire ranks of inferred template counts. In a later analysis, generation probabilities were computed with a VDJ recombination model fitted to out-of-frame rearrangements, and the resulting probabilities were checked against IGoR. A later analysis scored TCR-TCR, TCR-HLA and TCR-CMV co-occurrence with hypergeometric tests, applying a repertoire-size bias correction to TCR pairs. To estimate false discovery rates, a later analysis permuted the HLA or CMV assignments 20 times. In a later analysis, co-occurring TCRs were grouped using DBSCAN, and TCRdist sequence similarity was added for clustering within HLA-allele-positive subsets. Co-occurrence clustering excluded repertoires with fewer than 30,000 or more than 120,000 public chains, plus five with anomalous nucleotide sharing. Sourced from immuneACCESS, this table was stored by TCRdb with only in-frame sequences that have V and J called. A share of the clones is absent; for the studies checked, an unresolved V gene accounts for under half, and the remainder has no known explanation. That table furnishes V, J and clone size, whereas the DNA furnished D and trimming. The table for this sample lists 210,000 or so clones; roughly 81% of them were counted only once. In total, the top ten clones hold over 2% of the sample.

V is cut back by 3 bases and J by 2 bases, with 6 bases in the junction unmatched. Including the terminal cysteine and phenylalanine, the CDR3 comprises 15 residues. Just CDR3 DNA is preserved here, 45 bases in frame from base 1. Reading the germline V gene gives CDR1 LGHNA and CDR2 YNFKEQ. The TCR sequence derives from a woman in her twenties or thirties in good health and CMV-seropositive. The sample comprised PBMCs. Rearrangement joined TRBV4-2 to TRBJ2-5, and TRBD2 aligns with 7 junction nucleotides. The DNA sequence is given as TGTGCCAGCAGCCACCGATCGGGAGGTCAAGAGACCCAGTACTTC. This yields the protein CASSHRSGGQETQYF.